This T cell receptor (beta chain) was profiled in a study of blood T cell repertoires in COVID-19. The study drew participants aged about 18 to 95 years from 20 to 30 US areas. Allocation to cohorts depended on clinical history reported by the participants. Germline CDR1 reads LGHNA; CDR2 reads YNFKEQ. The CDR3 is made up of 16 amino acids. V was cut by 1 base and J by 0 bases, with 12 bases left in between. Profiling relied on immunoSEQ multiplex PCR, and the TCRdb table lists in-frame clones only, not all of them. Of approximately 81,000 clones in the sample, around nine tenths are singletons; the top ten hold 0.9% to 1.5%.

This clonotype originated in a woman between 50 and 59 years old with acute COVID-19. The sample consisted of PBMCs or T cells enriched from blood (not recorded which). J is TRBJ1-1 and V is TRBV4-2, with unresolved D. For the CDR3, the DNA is TGTGCCAGCAGCCAAGCCTCCTTGGGAGTGAACACTGAAGCTTTCTTT. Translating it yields CASSQASLGVNTEAFF.